One sample yielded the 21 T cell receptor beta chains listed below, sequenced in a study of T-cell reconstitution after alpha-beta-depleted transplantation in children. As it was prepared, the TCRbeta library received unique molecular identifiers. TCRdb recomputed calls from the PCR reads with MiXCR, one row per CDR3 protein. The sample holds 490,000 or so distinct CDR3 sequences, approximately 13% seen once. The sample here was PBMCs from the stem cell graft donor, taken from the stem cell graft. The receptors were gathered from a human donor who donated a stem cell graft to a child with combined immunodeficiency.

This clonotype was picked up a small number of times. This chain joins TRBV6-1 and TRBJ2-3; D may be TRBD1 or TRBD2 (5 bases each). Germline CDR1 is MNHNS and CDR2 is SASEGT. Trimming removed 10 bases at V and 3 bases at J, with 20 bases between. The CDR3 runs 15 residues. The CDR3 protein is CAIVASLKGTDTQYF. As DNA, the CDR3 is TGTGCCATCGTTGCTAGCCTGAAGGGGACAGATACGCAGTATTTT.

The V and J genes are TRBV6-2 or TRBV6-3 and TRBJ2-2; D possibly corresponds to TRBD2 (6 bases). CDR3 length: 14 amino acids. V was pared by 2 bases and J by 6 bases, with 10 bases between. Germline-derived CDR1 and CDR2 are MNHEY and SVGEGT. The CDR3 sequence is CASSYRTIPGELFF. Written as DNA, the CDR3 is TGTGCCAGCAGTTACAGGACTATTCCCGGGGAGCTGTTTTTT.

Ten or more counts support this clonotype. The chain employs TRBV12-3 or TRBV12-4 and TRBJ1-1; 11 bases are a match to TRBD1. This CDR3 contains 13 residues. The V and J ends lost 5 bases and 9 bases, in that order; junction bases with no gene match: 5. In DNA, the CDR3 is TGTGCCAGCAGTCAGGGACAGGGGGTGCAAGCTTTCTTT. Its protein product is CASSQGQGVQAFF.

The table lists this clonotype with many counts. V and J are TRBV2 and TRBJ2-3; TRBD2 aligns across 7 bases. The CDR3 is made up of 14 amino acids. Trimming cost V 7 bases and J 2 bases; bases outside gene matches: 6. Germline V CDR1 and CDR2: SNHLY, FYNNEI. As DNA, the CDR3 is TGTGCCAGCAAGGAGCGGGGTTACACAGATACGCAGTATTTT. This codes for CASKERGYTDTQYF. Looking up the rest from reference TRBV2 and TRBJ2-3 gives the full variable domain: EPEVTQTPSHQVTQMGQEVILRCVPISNHLYFYWYRQILGQKVEFLVSFYNNEISEKSEIFDDQFSVERPDGSNFTLKIRSTKLEDSAMYFCASKERGYTDTQYFGPGTRLTVL.

The V gene is TRBV5-6, the J gene TRBJ1-6; D is unclear. The V gene's germline CDR1 is SGHDT and CDR2 YYEEEE. The CDR3 totals 14 residues. The ends were cut back, 3 bases at V and 9 bases at J, with 13 bases in the middle. CDR3 protein: CASSSRPGGSPLHF. DNA for the CDR3: TGTGCCAGCAGCTCCCGACCGGGTGGTTCACCCCTCCACTTT.

The gene calls are TRBV28 and TRBJ2-7, with 7 bases that match TRBD2. The V segment lost 3 bases and the J segment 3 bases; nucleotides outside the gene matches: 2. Germline CDR1 reads MDHEN; CDR2 reads SYDVKM. The CDR3 runs 13 residues. CDR3 sequence reads: CASSFGGIYEQYF. The DNA for the CDR3 is TGTGCCAGCAGTTTCGGGGGGATCTACGAGCAGTACTTC.

The J gene is TRBJ2-2, the V gene TRBV12-3 or TRBV12-4; maybe TRBD2 (6 bases). The CDR3 totals 16 residues. Trimming took 3 bases from V and 0 from J, leaving 11 bases between them. CDR3 nucleotides: TGTGCCAGCAGTTTGGAGGGGACTGCGAACACCGGGGAGCTGTTTTTT. Amino acids: CASSLEGTANTGELFF.

This chain uses TRBV4-3 with TRBJ2-1, with 9 bases aligning to TRBD2. Germline V gene sequence: CDR1 LGHNA, CDR2 YSLEER. The CDR3 runs to 19 residues. Unmatched junction bases numbered 14, after V lost 0 bases and J lost 5 bases. The CDR3 is CASSQDGGGGVREDNEQFF. The CDR3, as DNA: TGCGCCAGCAGCCAAGATGGCGGGGGGGGCGTGCGTGAGGACAATGAGCAGTTCTTC.

This clonotype was picked up a small number of times. The chain couples TRBV20-1 to TRBJ2-2, with no clear D. Trimming removed 6 bases from V and 7 bases from J, with 9 bases in between. Germline CDR1 reads DFQATT; CDR2 reads SNEGSKA (reference sequence). The length of the CDR3 is 11 residues. This chain's CDR3 is CSAPWGGELFF. The CDR3 coding sequence is TGCAGTGCCCCGTGGGGCGGGGAGCTGTTTTTT.

This clonotype was seen a handful of times. This chain links TRBV25-1 with TRBJ2-1; D perhaps matches TRBD1 (5 bases). Trimming shortened V by 4 bases and J by 8 bases, and 9 bases separated the two germline ends. The CDR3 has 12 amino acids. Germline V gene sequence: CDR1 MGHDK, CDR2 SYGVNS. CDR3 nucleotide sequence: TGTGCCAGCAGTGGTGGGGCAGATGAGCAGTTCTTC. Its protein product is CASSGGADEQFF.

In the case of this clonotype: In this CDR3 the conserved last residue, phenylalanine or tryptophan, is missing, so a read error is likely. The J gene is TRBJ2-1, the V gene TRBV20-1; D is unclear. The CDR3 length is 14 residues. Per the germline V gene, CDR1 is DFQATT and CDR2 is SNEGSKA (reference sequence). CDR3 sequence (DNA): TGCCTCCCTTGGAATACTCACTCCTACAATGAGCAGTTCTCC. It yields the protein CLPWNTHSYNEQFS.

This clonotype was found a few times. The rearrangement links TRBV28 to TRBJ2-7; no clear D gene. Germline loops: CDR1 MDHEN, CDR2 SYDVKM. The V end lost 3 bases, the J end lost 6 bases, and 15 bases lay between the germline ends. CDR3 length equals 14 residues. The CDR3, as DNA: TGTGCCAGCAGTTTTATAGAAAAAGAGGCCGAGCAGTACTTC. Translated: CASSFIEKEAEQYF.

This clonotype was observed at least ten times. V gene TRBV19 combines with J gene TRBJ1-5, with a tentative D call TRBD1 (6 bases). The V end lost 5 bases, the J end lost 0 bases, and 17 bases lay between the germline ends. The germline gives CDR1 LNHDA, CDR2 SQIVND (reference sequence). There are 17 residues in the CDR3. The CDR3: CASSAYQTGGSNQPQHF. The DNA for the CDR3 is TGTGCCAGTAGTGCATATCAGACAGGTGGTAGCAATCAGCCCCAGCATTTT.

The V and J genes are TRBV7-3 and TRBJ2-3, with D unresolved. This CDR3 is 18 amino acids long. The germline gives CDR1 SGHTA, CDR2 FQGTGA. V dropped 0 bases and J dropped 2 bases, with 18 bases sitting between them. CDR3 protein: CASSLTGFGRRHTDTQYF. Here the CDR3 DNA reads TGTGCCAGCAGCTTAACTGGCTTTGGGCGGAGACACACAGATACGCAGTATTTT.

This clonotype was detected a few times. V usage is TRBV6-2 or TRBV6-3 and J usage is TRBJ2-1; D not resolved. The V and J ends lost 0 bases and 9 bases respectively, with 12 bases between them. CDR1 and CDR2 (germline): MNHEY, SVGEGT. This CDR3 region has 14 residues. The CDR3 nucleotides read TGTGCCAGCAGTTACTCGGGCACTTTGGGTGAGCAGTTCTTC. Translating it yields CASSYSGTLGEQFF.

V gene TRBV19 combines with J gene TRBJ1-4; D possibly corresponds to TRBD1 (6 bases). Trimming pared 9 bases from V and 7 bases from J, leaving 15 bases between. Germline assignment: CDR1 LNHDA and CDR2 SQIVND (reference sequence). This CDR3 is 13 amino acids long. The CDR3 protein is CASRVTGAEKLFF. DNA for the CDR3: TGTGCCAGCCGAGTTACGGGGGCTGAAAAACTGTTTTTT.

This clonotype was seen more than once but under ten times. The rearrangement uses TRBV12-3 or TRBV12-4 and TRBJ1-5; 7 bases match TRBD1. This CDR3 spans 14 amino acids. The V gene end was trimmed by 5 bases and the J gene end by 2 bases; junction bases not matched to a gene: 3. The CDR3 here is CASSAGQGNQPQHF. In DNA, the CDR3 is TGTGCCAGCAGTGCTGGACAGGGCAATCAGCCCCAGCATTTT.

This clonotype was recorded a few times. This sequence joins TRBV27 and TRBJ2-1; TRBD2 aligns across 12 bases. J gave up 14 bases and V 8 bases, and 10 bases lay outside the gene matches. The length of the CDR3 is 13 residues. Germline CDR1 is MNHEY and CDR2 is SMNVEV (reference sequence). CDR3 nucleotide sequence: TGTGCCAGCCATCAAAGCACTAGCGGGGGGAAGTTCTTC. Translating it yields CASHQSTSGGKFF.

This clonotype has just a few counts. The chain recombines TRBV11-2 with TRBJ2-1; the D gene is possibly TRBD2 (5 bases). V was pared by 3 bases and J by 9 bases, with 21 bases between. CDR3 size: 16 residues. Per the germline V gene, CDR1 is SGHAT and CDR2 is FQNNGV. CDR3 loop: CASSFLRGRSAGEQFF. CDR3 sequence (DNA): TGTGCCAGCAGCTTCCTTCGCGGGCGGAGTGCGGGTGAGCAGTTCTTC.

The rearrangement links TRBV12-3 or TRBV12-4 to TRBJ2-1; D tentatively reads TRBD1 or TRBD2 (5 bases each). The CDR3 has 15 amino acids. V lost 3 bases, J lost 4 bases, and 13 bases lay in between. This CDR3 is CASSFGGTQYNEQFF. CDR3 nucleotides: TGTGCCAGCAGTTTCGGTGGGACCCAATACAATGAGCAGTTCTTC.

This clonotype was observed a few times. The chain recombines TRBV6-2 or TRBV6-3 with TRBJ2-5; possible D gene TRBD2, 6 bases. This CDR3 has 13 residues. V was pared by 7 bases and J by 4 bases, with 13 bases between. Germline V CDR1 and CDR2: MNHEY, SVGEGT. The CDR3 DNA follows: TGTGCCAGCATCCACGGGAGAGGAGAGACCCAGTACTTC. It codes for CASIHGRGETQYF.